This T cell receptor beta chain was profiled in a study of graft-versus-host responses after intestinal transplantation. Study-level information: Induction with anti-thymocyte globulin, then tacrolimus and steroids for 2 to 3 years, was given to all recipients.

Some clones are missing from TCRdb's copy, which holds only in-frame ones; the method was immunoSEQ multiplex PCR. The repertoire includes around 95,000 clones, roughly 84% of them detected once, and 0.85% to 1% sits in the top ten. About this clone: Its cognate antigen is unknown.

Overall study results and limits: Among circulating GvH clones, peak levels were associated with early post-transplant declines in HvG clones. GvH clones were found in recipient marrow; some appeared first in ileum or blood. Graft-versus-host to host-versus-graft clonal ratios in allografts were high in patients with graft-donor T cell macrochimerism.

CDR1 and CDR2 (germline): SGDLS, YYNGEE. With 3 bases clipped from V and 1 base from J, the junction kept 9 bases outside the gene matches. The CDR3 is made up of 16 amino acids. The chain employs TRBV9 and TRBJ2-5, with 7 positions matching TRBD2. This clonotype originated in a human donor who was the organ donor for an intestinal transplant. The specimen comprised unstimulated CD4+ T cells sorted from spleen or lymph node cells, sampled before transplant. In nucleotides, the CDR3 is TGTGCCAGCAGCGATTCGGGGGGACCAACCCAAGAGACCCAGTACTTC. This codes for CASSDSGGPTQETQYF.